This T cell receptor (beta chain) was sequenced during a study of blood T cells in healthy people across ages. Findings of the study overall: Observed TCR beta diversity per million T cells went down as age went up. This fall followed a roughly linear course with age.

PCR was performed a second time for 7 to 11 cycles using a sample-barcoded 5' primer and a J-beta primer mix. Each cDNA molecule was tagged by a template-switch adaptor that had 12 random nucleotides. TCRdb ran MiXCR on the 5' RACE reads and lists one entry per CDR3 protein. The top ten clones hold 3% of a sample with hundreds of thousands of distinct CDR3 sequences, roughly 24% of them seen once. As for this clonotype: Its matching antigen is unknown.

The same specimen was also included in a second study, on T cells of mothers and their children. As reported in that work: The donors comprised about 6 children and their three healthy Caucasian mothers. Some 2.8 million TCR beta reads per child versus over 9.5 million per mother.

The source material was blood. This sequence originates from a boy younger than 18 in good health.

CDR3 DNA: TGTGCCAGCCCTCAGGTGGCCGTAAGCCAGCCCCAGCATTTT. Its protein product is CASPQVAVSQPQHF. This chain links TRBV27 with TRBJ1-5; D unresolved. In germline, CDR1 is MNHEY, CDR2 SMNVEV (reference sequence). The CDR3 extends over 14 amino acids. Trimming took off 8 bases at V and 7 bases at J, with 18 bases between the two ends.